Listed below are T cell receptor beta chains from one sample, sequenced in a study of identical twins. MiXCR was run by TCRdb on the 5' RACE reads, yielding one entry per CDR3 protein. The sample shows 1.5 million or so distinct CDR3 sequences, under 35% of them seen only once. The sample comprised cord blood. The source is a newborn girl in good health. CDR3s include the opening cysteine and the closing phenylalanine or tryptophan. Fields, in order: J gene, V gene, D gene, clone size, CDR3 DNA, CDR3 protein. The D gene is left open where the match is weak. Clone sizes are given selectively: once, few, many, or a class where the clone is expanded.

J: TRBJ2-2
V: TRBV20-1
D: -
size: -
DNA: TGCAGTGCTAGAGATGCCCGTTGGGAGGCCCACACCGGGGAGCTGTTTTTT
CDR3: CSARDARWEAHTGELFF

J: TRBJ2-7
V: TRBV27
D: TRBD2
size: -
DNA: TGTGCCAGCAGCCGGACTAGCGGGAGCCCCCCCTACGAGCAGTACTTC
CDR3: CASSRTSGSPPYEQYF

J: TRBJ2-3
V: TRBV13
D: TRBD2
size: -
DNA: TGTGCCAGCAGCCTTGCGGGAGGCCCCGGTAACACAGATACGCAGTATTTT
CDR3: CASSLAGGPGNTDTQYF

J: TRBJ1-5
V: TRBV28
D: -
size: -
DNA: TGTGCCAGCAGTCGACCCGTTGCCAGATTAAGCAATCAGCCCCAGCATTTT
CDR3: CASSRPVARLSNQPQHF

J: TRBJ2-1
V: TRBV4-1
D: TRBD2
size: few
DNA: TGCGCCAGCAGCCTGACTCAACTCAATAGCGGGGGGGGCCTGAATGAGCAGTTCTTC
CDR3: CASSLTQLNSGGGLNEQFF

J: TRBJ1-2
V: TRBV7-9
D: -
size: -
DNA: TGTGCCAGCAGCCCGAGCTGGGGCTACACCTTC
CDR3: CASSPSWGYTF

J: TRBJ2-3
V: TRBV3-1
D: -
size: -
DNA: TGTGCCAGCAGCCCTACCGGCCGGACGCAGTATTTT
CDR3: CASSPTGRTQYF

J: TRBJ2-1
V: TRBV10-3
D: TRBD1
size: few
DNA: TGTGCCATCAGTGGGGACAGGGGGCTCGGTGAGCAGTTCTTC
CDR3: CAISGDRGLGEQFF

J: TRBJ1-5
V: TRBV19
D: -
size: many
DNA: TGTGCCAGTAGTAGACATAGCAATCAGCCCCAGCATTTT
CDR3: CASSRHSNQPQHF

J: TRBJ1-4
V: TRBV7-2
D: -
size: -
DNA: TGTGCCAGCAGCTTTCTCCAGCCTGCAAGGGAAAAACTGTTTTTT
CDR3: CASSFLQPAREKLFF

J: TRBJ2-7
V: TRBV27
D: -
size: few
DNA: TGTGCCAGCAGTTTAAGGCCTGCAATTTCACCCTACGAGCAGTACTTC
CDR3: CASSLRPAISPYEQYF

J: TRBJ2-7
V: TRBV20-1
D: -
size: once
DNA: TGCAGTGCTAGAGATTATGAGCGGAGCTCCTACAATGAGCAGTACTTC
CDR3: CSARDYERSSYNEQYF

J: TRBJ2-1
V: TRBV2
D: -
size: -
DNA: TGTGCCAGCAGTGAACAGGGTCGGACAGCGATTGAGCAGTTCTTC
CDR3: CASSEQGRTAIEQFF

J: TRBJ1-5
V: TRBV6-4
D: -
size: -
DNA: TGTGCCAGTAGTGACATGAGGGGATTAAATCAGCCCCAGCATTTT
CDR3: CASSDMRGLNQPQHF

J: TRBJ2-7
V: TRBV28
D: -
size: -
DNA: TGTGCCAGCAGTTTAGCCCCCACTGGGAATGAGCAGTACTTC
CDR3: CASSLAPTGNEQYF

J: TRBJ2-1
V: TRBV12-3/TRBV12-4
D: -
size: few
DNA: TGTGCCAGCAGTTTAGGGGGACACACCTCCAATGAGCAGTTCTTC
CDR3: CASSLGGHTSNEQFF

J: TRBJ1-6
V: TRBV7-8
D: TRBD1
size: few
DNA: TGTGCCAGCAGCTTAGATACGACAGGGTATAATTCACCCCTCCACTTT
CDR3: CASSLDTTGYNSPLHF

J: TRBJ1-2
V: TRBV20-1
D: -
size: -
DNA: TGCAGTGCTAGGGAAGAACCCCCTTATGGCCACACCTTC
CDR3: CSAREEPPYGHTF